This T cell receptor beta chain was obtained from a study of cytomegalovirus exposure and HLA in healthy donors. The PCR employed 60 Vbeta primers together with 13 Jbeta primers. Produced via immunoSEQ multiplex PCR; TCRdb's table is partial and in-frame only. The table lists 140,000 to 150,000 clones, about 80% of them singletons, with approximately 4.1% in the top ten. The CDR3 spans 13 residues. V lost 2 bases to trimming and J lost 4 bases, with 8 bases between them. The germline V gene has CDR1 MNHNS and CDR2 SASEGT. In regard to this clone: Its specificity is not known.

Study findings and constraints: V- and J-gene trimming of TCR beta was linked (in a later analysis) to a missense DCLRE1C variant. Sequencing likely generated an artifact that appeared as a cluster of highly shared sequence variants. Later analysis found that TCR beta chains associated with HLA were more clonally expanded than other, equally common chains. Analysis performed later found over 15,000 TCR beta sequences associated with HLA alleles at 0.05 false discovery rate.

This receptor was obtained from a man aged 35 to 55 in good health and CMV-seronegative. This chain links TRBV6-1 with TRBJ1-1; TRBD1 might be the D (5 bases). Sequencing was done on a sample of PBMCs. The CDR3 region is CASSEMGGTEAFF. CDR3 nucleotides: TGTGCCAGCAGTGAAATGGGGGGCACTGAAGCTTTCTTT.